The rows below give T cell receptor beta chains drawn from one sample of a study of beta chain features in type 1 diabetes. Generated by immunoSEQ multiplex PCR, the TCRdb table keeps only in-frame clones and is missing some. Seen here are roughly 50,000 clones, approximately 44% observed once, and the top ten hold roughly 0.13%. Sequenced material: stem cell memory CD4+ T cells from blood. These receptors were taken from a young man with type 1 diabetes. Each CDR3 is given with its conserved first and last residue. The D gene is left open where the match is weak. Clone size is shown for a subset of rows, as once, few, many or a class of expanded clone.

clone size | J gene | D gene | V gene | CDR3 protein | CDR3 DNA
- | TRBJ2-2 | - | TRBV19 | CASSPRSGNTGELFF | TGTGCCAGTAGCCCGCGTTCGGGGAACACCGGGGAGCTGTTTTTT
- | TRBJ2-7 | - | TRBV30 | CAWSVQVYEQYF | TGTGCCTGGAGTGTACAAGTGTACGAGCAGTACTTC
- | TRBJ2-3 | TRBD1 | TRBV7-9 | CASSFIAGTGGYTDTQYF | TGTGCCAGCAGCTTCATAGCCGGGACAGGGGGTTACACAGATACGCAGTATTTT
few | TRBJ2-3 | TRBD2 | TRBV5-4 | CASSFRLADTDTQYF | TGTGCCAGCAGCTTTCGACTAGCAGACACAGATACGCAGTATTTT
once | TRBJ2-7 | - | TRBV5-1 | CASSPGTRLNFYEQYF | TGCGCCAGCAGCCCCGGGACTCGACTAAATTTTTACGAGCAGTACTTC
- | TRBJ1-5 | - | TRBV28 | CASTTTGFEQPQHF | TGTGCCAGCACTACCACGGGGTTTGAGCAGCCCCAGCATTTT
few | TRBJ2-1 | TRBD2 | TRBV5-4 | CASSLTTSAFSYNEQFF | TGTGCCAGCAGCTTGACCACTAGCGCCTTTTCCTACAATGAGCAGTTCTTC
- | TRBJ2-7 | - | TRBV30 | CAWEPGLSYEQYF | TGTGCCTGGGAGCCCGGGTTATCCTACGAGCAGTACTTC
- | TRBJ2-3 | TRBD2 | TRBV4-3 | CASSQARTSGSTDTQYF | TGCGCCAGCAGCCAAGCCAGGACTAGCGGGAGCACAGATACGCAGTATTTT
few | TRBJ2-5 | - | TRBV11-2 | CASSFPLIETQYF | TGTGCCAGCAGCTTTCCGCTAATCGAGACCCAGTACTTC
- | TRBJ2-3 | - | TRBV18 | CASSPSRTDTQYF | TGTGCCAGCTCACCATCTCGCACAGATACGCAGTATTTT
- | TRBJ2-4 | - | TRBV15 | CATSREEAIAKNIQYF | TGTGCCACCAGCAGAGAGGAGGCGATAGCCAAAAACATTCAGTACTTC
- | TRBJ1-5 | TRBD1 | TRBV19 | CASSSKTGSFWAQHF | TGTGCCAGTAGTTCCAAGACAGGGTCGTTCTGGGCCCAGCATTTT
- | TRBJ2-1 | - | TRBV9 | CASSSQGTSYNEQFF | TGTGCCAGCAGCTCGCAGGGGACCTCCTACAATGAGCAGTTCTTC
few | TRBJ2-2 | TRBD2 | TRBV28 | CASRRPGGPGELFF | TGTGCCAGCAGGCGGCCGGGGGGGCCCGGGGAGCTGTTTTTT
- | TRBJ1-2 | - | TRBV10-3 | CAISEGHNYGYTF | TGTGCCATCAGTGAGGGACATAACTATGGCTACACCTTC
- | TRBJ2-1 | TRBD2 | TRBV4-1 | CASSLREADYNEQFF | TGCGCCAGCAGCCTGCGGGAGGCAGACTACAATGAGCAGTTCTTC
- | TRBJ1-2 | - | TRBV7-9 | CASSGSGVGYTF | TGTGCCAGCAGCGGCTCCGGGGTTGGCTACACCTTC
- | TRBJ2-1 | - | TRBV4-1 | CASSGPAGSSYNEQFF | TGCGCCAGCAGCGGACCCGCGGGCAGCTCCTACAATGAGCAGTTCTTC
- | TRBJ1-5 | - | TRBV7-8 | CASSTRGNQPQHF | TGTGCCAGCAGCACGAGGGGCAATCAGCCCCAGCATTTT
once | TRBJ1-1 | - | TRBV7-9 | CASSNRTAGITEAFF | TGTGCCAGCAGCAATAGGACGGCGGGAATAACTGAAGCTTTCTTT
few | TRBJ1-2 | TRBD1 | TRBV6-6 | CASSSPGQGNYGYTF | TGTGCCAGCAGTTCACCGGGACAGGGGAACTATGGCTACACCTTC
- | TRBJ1-1 | TRBD1 | TRBV9 | CASSTRQGNTDTEAFF | TGTGCCAGCAGCACTCGACAGGGGAATACTGACACTGAAGCTTTCTTT
- | TRBJ1-1 | - | TRBV5-1 | CASRRSSPNTEAFF | TGCGCCAGCAGGAGGTCAAGCCCCAACACTGAAGCTTTCTTT
- | TRBJ2-1 | TRBD2 | TRBV7-2 | CASSSLAGDLGQFF | TGTGCCAGCAGCTCACTAGCGGGAGATCTAGGGCAGTTCTTC
- | TRBJ2-7 | TRBD2 | TRBV7-9 | CASSLALAGGPEQYF | TGTGCCAGCAGCTTAGCCCTAGCGGGAGGGCCCGAGCAGTACTTC
- | TRBJ2-1 | TRBD1 | TRBV9 | CASSVAGQGTYNEQFF | TGTGCCAGCAGCGTAGCGGGACAGGGAACGTACAATGAGCAGTTCTTC
- | TRBJ1-3 | - | TRBV7-9 | CASSLEVVISGNTIYF | TGTGCCAGCAGCTTAGAAGTAGTCATCTCTGGAAACACCATATATTTT
once | TRBJ2-2 | - | TRBV18 | CASSPRDSGGELFF | TGTGCCAGCTCACCTCGCGACTCCGGCGGGGAGCTGTTTTTT
- | TRBJ2-1 | - | TRBV9 | CASSVGSSEYNEQFF | TGTGCCAGCAGCGTAGGGTCTAGCGAGTACAATGAGCAGTTCTTC
- | TRBJ2-1 | - | TRBV7-2 | CASSLASGQGREQFF | TGTGCCAGCAGCTTAGCATCCGGCCAGGGCCGGGAGCAGTTCTTC
- | TRBJ2-7 | TRBD2 | TRBV4-2 | CASSQSISGRAYEQYF | TGTGCCAGCAGCCAATCAATTAGCGGGAGGGCGTACGAGCAGTACTTC
few | TRBJ1-1 | - | TRBV5-6 | CASSLQGPLRAFF | TGTGCCAGCAGCTTACAGGGTCCTCTGCGGGCTTTCTTT